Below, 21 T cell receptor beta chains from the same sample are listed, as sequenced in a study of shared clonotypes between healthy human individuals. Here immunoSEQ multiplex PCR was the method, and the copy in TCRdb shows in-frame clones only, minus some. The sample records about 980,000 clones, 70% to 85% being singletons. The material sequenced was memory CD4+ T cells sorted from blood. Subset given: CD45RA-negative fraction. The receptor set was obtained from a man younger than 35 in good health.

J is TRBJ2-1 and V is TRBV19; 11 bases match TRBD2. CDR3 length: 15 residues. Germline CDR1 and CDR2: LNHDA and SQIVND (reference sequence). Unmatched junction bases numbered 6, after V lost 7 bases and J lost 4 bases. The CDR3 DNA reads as TGTGCCAGTATCCCGACTAGCGGGGTTTACAATGAGCAGTTCTTC. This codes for CASIPTSGVYNEQFF.

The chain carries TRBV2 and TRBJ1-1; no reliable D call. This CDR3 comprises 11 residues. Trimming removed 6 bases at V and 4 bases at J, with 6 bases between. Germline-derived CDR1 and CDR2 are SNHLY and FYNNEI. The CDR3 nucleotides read TGTGCCAGCAGCCAGATCACTGAAGCTTTCTTT. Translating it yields CASSQITEAFF.

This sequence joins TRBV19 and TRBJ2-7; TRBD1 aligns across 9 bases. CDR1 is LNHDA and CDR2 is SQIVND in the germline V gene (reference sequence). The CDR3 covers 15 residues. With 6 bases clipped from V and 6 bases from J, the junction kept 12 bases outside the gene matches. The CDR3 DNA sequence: TGTGCCAGTAGCCGCCCGGGACAGGGAATGGGCGAGCAGTACTTC. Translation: CASSRPGQGMGEQYF.

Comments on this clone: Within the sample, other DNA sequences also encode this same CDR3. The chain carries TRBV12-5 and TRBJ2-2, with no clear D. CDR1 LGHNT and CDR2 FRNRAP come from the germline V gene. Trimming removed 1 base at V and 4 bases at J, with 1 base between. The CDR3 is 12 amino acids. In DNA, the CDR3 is TGTGCTAGTGGTTTGGGCACCGGGGAGCTGTTTTTT. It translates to CASGLGTGELFF.

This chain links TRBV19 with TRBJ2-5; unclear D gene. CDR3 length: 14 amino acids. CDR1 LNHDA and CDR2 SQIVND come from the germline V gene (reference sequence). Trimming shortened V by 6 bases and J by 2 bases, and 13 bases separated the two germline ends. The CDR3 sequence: CASRPQVGQETQYF. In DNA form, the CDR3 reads TGTGCCAGTAGACCTCAAGTGGGGCAAGAGACCCAGTACTTC.

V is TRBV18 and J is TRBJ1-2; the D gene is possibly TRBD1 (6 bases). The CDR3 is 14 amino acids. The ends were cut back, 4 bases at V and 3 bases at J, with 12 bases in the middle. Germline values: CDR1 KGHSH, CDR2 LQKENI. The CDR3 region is CASSLDSPYYGYTF. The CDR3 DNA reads TGTGCCAGCTCACTGGACAGTCCCTACTATGGCTACACCTTC.

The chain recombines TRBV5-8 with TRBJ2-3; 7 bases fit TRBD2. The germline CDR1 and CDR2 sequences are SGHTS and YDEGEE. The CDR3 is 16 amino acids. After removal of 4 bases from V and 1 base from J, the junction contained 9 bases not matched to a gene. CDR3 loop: CASSGGSGYGTDTQYF. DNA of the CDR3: TGTGCCAGCAGCGGGGGTAGCGGGTACGGCACAGATACGCAGTATTTT.

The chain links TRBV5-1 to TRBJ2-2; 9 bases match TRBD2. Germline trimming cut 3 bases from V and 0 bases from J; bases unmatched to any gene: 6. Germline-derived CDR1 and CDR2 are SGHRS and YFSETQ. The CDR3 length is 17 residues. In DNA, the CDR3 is TGCGCCAGCAGCTCTCCTAGCGGGGTAACGAACACCGGGGAGCTGTTTTTT. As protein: CASSSPSGVTNTGELFF.

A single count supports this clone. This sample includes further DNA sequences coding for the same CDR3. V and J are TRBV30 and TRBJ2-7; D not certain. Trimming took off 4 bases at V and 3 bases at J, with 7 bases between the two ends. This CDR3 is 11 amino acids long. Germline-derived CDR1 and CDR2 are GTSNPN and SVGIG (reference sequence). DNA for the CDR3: TGTGCCTGGACCTCGGGCTACGAGCAGTACTTC. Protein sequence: CAWTSGYEQYF.

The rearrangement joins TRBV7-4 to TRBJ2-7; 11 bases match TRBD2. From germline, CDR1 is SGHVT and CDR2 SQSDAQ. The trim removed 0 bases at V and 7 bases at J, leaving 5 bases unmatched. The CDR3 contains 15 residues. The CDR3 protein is CASSLATSGSDEQYF. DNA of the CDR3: TGTGCCAGCAGCTTAGCTACTAGCGGGAGTGATGAGCAGTACTTC.

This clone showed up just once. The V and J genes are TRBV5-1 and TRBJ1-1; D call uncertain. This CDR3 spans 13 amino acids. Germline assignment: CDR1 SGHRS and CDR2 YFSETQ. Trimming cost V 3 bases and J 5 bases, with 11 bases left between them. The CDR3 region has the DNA TGCGCCAGCAGCTCCCCGAGTTCGACTGAAGCTTTCTTT. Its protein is CASSSPSSTEAFF.

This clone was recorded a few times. CDR3 sequence: CASSRTEVWGQFF. The DNA of the CDR3 is TGTGCCAGCAGCCGGACCGAAGTCTGGGGGCAGTTCTTC. The chain combines TRBV5-8 with TRBJ2-1, with D uncertain. Germline V gene data show CDR1 as SGHTS and CDR2 as YDEGEE. The CDR3 is 13 residues long. Trimming took off 4 bases at V and 12 bases at J, with 17 bases between the two ends.

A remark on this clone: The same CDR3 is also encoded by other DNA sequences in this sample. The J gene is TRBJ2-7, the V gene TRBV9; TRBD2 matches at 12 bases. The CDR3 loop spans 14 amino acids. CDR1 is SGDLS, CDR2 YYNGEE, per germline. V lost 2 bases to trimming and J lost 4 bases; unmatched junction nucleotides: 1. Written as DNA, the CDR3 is TGTGCCAGCAGCGTCGGACTAGCGGGGTACGAGCAGTACTTC. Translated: CASSVGLAGYEQYF.

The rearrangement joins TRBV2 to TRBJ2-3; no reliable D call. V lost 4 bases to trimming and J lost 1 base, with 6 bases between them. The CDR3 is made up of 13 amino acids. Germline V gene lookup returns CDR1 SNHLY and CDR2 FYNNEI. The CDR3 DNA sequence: TGTGCCAGCAGTGTTATGGGCACAGATACGCAGTATTTT. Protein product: CASSVMGTDTQYF.

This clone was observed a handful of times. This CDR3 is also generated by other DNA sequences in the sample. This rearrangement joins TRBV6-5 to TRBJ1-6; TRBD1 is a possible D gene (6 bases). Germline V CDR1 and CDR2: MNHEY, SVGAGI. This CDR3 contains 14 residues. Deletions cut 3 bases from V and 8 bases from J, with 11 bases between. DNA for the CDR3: TGTGCCAGCAGTTATCGGGCAGGGGATTCACCCCTCCACTTT. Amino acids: CASSYRAGDSPLHF.

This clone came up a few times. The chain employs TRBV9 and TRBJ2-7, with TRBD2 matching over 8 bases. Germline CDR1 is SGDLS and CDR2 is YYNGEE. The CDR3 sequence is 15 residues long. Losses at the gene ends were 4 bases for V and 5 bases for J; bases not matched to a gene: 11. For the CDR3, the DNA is TGTGCCAGCAGCTCCTTCTACGGGGGGGCCGACGAGCAGTACTTC. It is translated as CASSSFYGGADEQYF.

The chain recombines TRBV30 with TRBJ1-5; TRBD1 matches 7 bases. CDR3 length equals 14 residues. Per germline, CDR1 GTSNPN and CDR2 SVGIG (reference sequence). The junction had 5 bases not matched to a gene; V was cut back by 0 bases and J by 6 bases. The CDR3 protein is CAWSVQGFGQPQHF. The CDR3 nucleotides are TGTGCCTGGAGTGTACAGGGGTTTGGTCAGCCCCAGCATTTT. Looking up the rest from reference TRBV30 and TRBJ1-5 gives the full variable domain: SQTIHQWPATLVQPVGSPLSLECTVEGTSNPNLYWYRQAAGRGLQLLFYSVGIGQISSEVPQNLSASRPQDRQFILSSKKLLLSDSGFYLCAWSVQGFGQPQHFGDGTRLSIL.

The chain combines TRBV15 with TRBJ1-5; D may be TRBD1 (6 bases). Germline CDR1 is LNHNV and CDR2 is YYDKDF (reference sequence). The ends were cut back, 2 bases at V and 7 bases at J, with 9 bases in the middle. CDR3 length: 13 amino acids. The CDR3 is CATSRNQGQPQHF. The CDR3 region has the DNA TGTGCCACCAGCAGAAATCAGGGGCAGCCCCAGCATTTT.

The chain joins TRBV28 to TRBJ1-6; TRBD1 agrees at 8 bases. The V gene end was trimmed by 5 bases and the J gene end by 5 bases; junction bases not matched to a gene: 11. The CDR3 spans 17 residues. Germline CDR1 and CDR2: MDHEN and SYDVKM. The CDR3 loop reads CASSTFPGTGNNSPLHF. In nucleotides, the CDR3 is TGTGCCAGCAGTACATTCCCGGGGACAGGCAATAATTCACCCCTCCACTTT. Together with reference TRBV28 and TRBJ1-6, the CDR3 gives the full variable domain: DVKVTQSSRYLVKRTGEKVFLECVQDMDHENMFWYRQDPGLGLRLIYFSYDVKMKEKGDIPEGYSVSREKKERFSLILESASTNQTSMYLCASSTFPGTGNNSPLHFGNGTRLTVT.

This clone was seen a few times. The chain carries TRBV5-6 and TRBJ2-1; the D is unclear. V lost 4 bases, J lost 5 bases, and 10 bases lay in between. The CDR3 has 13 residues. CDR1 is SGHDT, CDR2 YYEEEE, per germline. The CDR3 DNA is TGTGCCAGCAGCGCCCCGACGGACAATGAGCAGTTCTTC. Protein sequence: CASSAPTDNEQFF.

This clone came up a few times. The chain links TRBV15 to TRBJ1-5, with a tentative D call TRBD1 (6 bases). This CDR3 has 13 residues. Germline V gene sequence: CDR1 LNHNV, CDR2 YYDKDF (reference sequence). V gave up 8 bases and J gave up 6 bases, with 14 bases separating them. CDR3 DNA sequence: TGTGCCACCCAACAGGGATCGGGTCAGCCCCAGCATTTT. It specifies CATQQGSGQPQHF.